The 5 T cell receptor beta chains below were found in one sample sequenced in a study of regulatory T cells in long-lasting Graves disease. Time point indicated: newly diagnosed GD, antithyroid drugs for less than 3 months. Scientists built the TCR library using RNA that was extracted from PBMCs. Arm-PCR with iRepertoire HTBI primers amplified the CDR3 regions for these TCR beta libraries. TCRdb re-called the multiplex PCR reads through MiXCR, storing one row per CDR3 protein. The sample has around 460,000 distinct CDR3 sequences, about 14% seen once. These data were also reused for a study on T cells in Graves' hyperthyroidism and ophthalmopathy.

Sequencing was performed on peripheral blood mononuclear cells (PBMCs), taken at new diagnosis, from a patient treated with antithyroid drugs. Source of these receptors: a woman in her forties or fifties with Graves disease.

CDR3 loop: CAISESMSGGSYEQYF. CDR3 nucleotide sequence: TGTGCCATCAGTGAGTCTATGAGCGGGGGATCCTACGAGCAGTACTTC. The rearrangement uses TRBV10-3 and TRBJ2-7; TRBD2 agrees at 8 bases. Unmatched junction bases numbered 5, after V lost 0 bases and J lost 1 base. Germline assignment: CDR1 ENHRY and CDR2 SYGVKD. There are 16 residues in the CDR3.

In this sample, this clonotype turned up many times. The V and J genes are TRBV29-1 and TRBJ2-5; D gene uncertain. The germline gives CDR1 SQVTM, CDR2 ANQGSEA. The CDR3 runs 14 residues. The ends were cut back, 4 bases at V and 2 bases at J, with 14 bases in the middle. The CDR3 nucleotides are TGCAGCGTTGGCCCACCGGCAGGTCAAGAGACCCAGTACTTC. It translates to CSVGPPAGQETQYF.

This clonotype has just a few counts. The chain couples TRBV19 to TRBJ1-1; tentatively, D is TRBD1 (5 bases). The germline V gene encodes CDR1 LNHDA and CDR2 SQIVND (reference sequence). The CDR3 totals 14 residues. V dropped 4 bases and J dropped 3 bases, with 12 bases sitting between them. CDR3 sequence: CASSTWGGDTEAFF. CDR3 sequence (DNA): TGTGCCAGTAGTACCTGGGGGGGAGACACTGAAGCTTTCTTT. The variable domain in full, with the rest retrieved from reference TRBV19 and TRBJ1-1, is DGGITQSPKYLFRKEGQNVTLSCEQNLNHDAMYWYRQDPGQGLRLIYYSQIVNDFQKGDIAEGYSVSREKKESFPLTVTSAQKNPTAFYLCASSTWGGDTEAFFGQGTRLTVV.

The chain joins TRBV9 to TRBJ2-1, with TRBD2 as a possible D gene (6 bases). This CDR3 contains 15 residues. Germline loops: CDR1 SGDLS, CDR2 YYNGEE. Trimming took 4 bases from V and 0 from J, leaving 11 bases between them. This chain's CDR3 is CASSPIGSSYNEQFF. The CDR3 DNA reads TGTGCCAGCAGCCCCATCGGGAGCTCCTACAATGAGCAGTTCTTC. The complete variable domain, with remaining parts taken from reference TRBV9 and TRBJ2-1, reads DSGVTQTPKHLITATGQRVTLRCSPRSGDLSVYWYQQSLDQGLQFLIQYYNGEERAKGNILERFSAQQFPDLHSELNLSSLELGDSALYFCASSPIGSSYNEQFFGPGTRLTVL.

This clonotype was counted at least ten times. The chain couples TRBV2 to TRBJ1-1, with unresolved D. The CDR3 runs 14 residues. In germline, CDR1 is SNHLY, CDR2 FYNNEI. V gave up 4 bases and J gave up 1 base, with 10 bases separating them. The CDR3 coding sequence is TGTGCCAGCAGTGGGTGGGCGACGAACACTGAAGCTTTCTTT. As protein: CASSGWATNTEAFF.